These 20 T cell receptor beta chains came from one sample sequenced in a study of T cell responses to AZD1222 COVID-19 vaccine. Clones were read by immunoSEQ multiplex PCR, and TCRdb kept only the in-frame ones, dropping some. The table shows 170,000 or so clones, with around 94% occurring only once. The sequencing used peripheral blood, collected on day 0 of AZD1222 vaccination. Receptor source: an adult in good health.

The CDR3 coding sequence is TGTGCCAGCAGTACAGGACGGGGGTCATCCTACAATGAGCAGTTCTTC. Its protein product is CASSTGRGSSYNEQFF. The rearrangement uses TRBV27 and TRBJ2-1; D might be TRBD2 (6 bases). There are 16 residues in the CDR3. Germline V gene lookup returns CDR1 MNHEY and CDR2 SMNVEV (reference sequence). The V end was cut by 5 bases, the J end by 1 base, with 15 bases between.

CDR3 sequence: CASSHGLSQGQAYEQYF. The CDR3 DNA is TGTGCCAGCTCACACGGTCTGTCGCAGGGGCAAGCCTACGAGCAGTACTTC. The chain links TRBV18 to TRBJ2-7; possible D gene TRBD1, 6 bases. Germline CDR1 and CDR2: KGHSH and LQKENI. CDR3 length: 17 residues. Trimming removed 4 bases at V and 2 bases at J, with 21 bases between.

This chain connects TRBV16 to TRBJ1-6; D gene ambiguous. Trimming stripped 4 bases from V and 10 bases from J, with 17 bases between. The CDR3 contains 15 residues. Germline loops: CDR1 KGHSY, CDR2 FQNENV. In DNA, the CDR3 is TGTGCCAGCAGCCCCTGGGAGGGTGATGGATCACCCCTCCACTTT. It is translated as CASSPWEGDGSPLHF. Filled out from reference TRBV16 and TRBJ1-6, the complete variable domain reads GEEVAQTPKHLVRGEGQKAKLYCAPIKGHSYVFWYQQVLKNEFKFLISFQNENVFDETGMPKERFSAKCLPNSPCSLEIQATKLEDSAVYFCASSPWEGDGSPLHFGNGTRLTVT.

The CDR3 sequence: CASTRKESTNEKLFF. CDR3 coding DNA: TGTGCCAGTACTCGTAAGGAATCAACTAATGAAAAACTGTTTTTT. The chain recombines TRBV19 with TRBJ1-4; unclear D gene. V lost 7 bases and J 0 bases, leaving 12 bases between the germline ends. The CDR3 has 15 amino acids. Per the germline V gene, CDR1 is LNHDA and CDR2 is SQIVND (reference sequence).

The chain joins TRBV2 to TRBJ1-1; the match to TRBD1 covers 7 bases. The CDR3 extends over 11 amino acids. V trimming: 8 bases; J trimming: 4 bases; junction bases outside the gene matches: 1. Germline CDR1 reads SNHLY; CDR2 reads FYNNEI. CDR3 loop: CASHRGTEAFF. The CDR3 bases are TGTGCCAGCCACAGGGGCACTGAAGCTTTCTTT.

The genes are TRBV5-6 and TRBJ1-1, with 10 bases matching TRBD1. With V trimmed by 5 bases and J by 8 bases, 6 bases remained unmatched. Germline loops: CDR1 SGHDT, CDR2 YYEEEE. This CDR3 is built from 13 residues. The CDR3 sequence: CASSTGTGVEAFF. CDR3 sequence (DNA): TGTGCCAGCAGTACCGGGACAGGGGTAGAAGCTTTCTTT.

CDR3 sequence (DNA): TGTGCCAGCAGTTATTCCGCGGGAGTCACTGAAGCTTTCTTT. It codes for CASSYSAGVTEAFF. The chain couples TRBV6-6 to TRBJ1-1; D remains unclear. Germline V gene sequence: CDR1 MNHNY, CDR2 SVGAGI (reference sequence). V was pared by 3 bases and J by 4 bases, with 12 bases between. The CDR3 spans 14 residues.

The gene calls are TRBV6-2 or TRBV6-3 and TRBJ1-5; TRBD1 might be the D (5 bases). CDR3 size: 17 residues. Germline V gene data show CDR1 as MNHEY and CDR2 as SVGEGT. Trimming shortened V by 0 bases and J by 4 bases, and 16 bases separated the two germline ends. CDR3 in amino acids: CASSYSMYGGKNQPQHF. The CDR3 nucleotides are TGTGCCAGCAGTTACTCGATGTATGGGGGAAAGAATCAGCCCCAGCATTTT.

The CDR3 DNA reads as TGTGCCATCAGCCAGAACCGGGACAGTGAAAAACTGTTTTTT. Translating it yields CAISQNRDSEKLFF. This chain links TRBV10-3 with TRBJ1-4; 7 nucleotides agree with TRBD1. Losses at the gene ends were 6 bases for V and 7 bases for J; bases not matched to a gene: 8. Germline V lookup: CDR1 ENHRY, CDR2 SYGVKD. The CDR3 has 14 amino acids.

V is TRBV11-2 and J is TRBJ2-2; perhaps TRBD1 as D (6 bases). The CDR3 length is 15 residues. With 4 bases removed from V and 4 bases from J, the gap between germline ends came to 13 bases. The germline V gene encodes CDR1 SGHAT and CDR2 FQNNGV. CDR3 sequence reads: CASSSRGMGTGELFF. CDR3 bases: TGTGCCAGCAGCTCCAGGGGTATGGGCACCGGGGAGCTGTTTTTT. Full variable domain (remainder filled in from reference TRBV11-2 and TRBJ2-2): EAGVAQSPRYKIIEKRQSVAFWCNPISGHATLYWYQQILGQGPKLLIQFQNNGVVDDSQLPKDRFSAERLKGVDSTLKIQPAKLEDSAVYLCASSSRGMGTGELFFGEGSRLTVL.

The V and J genes are TRBV7-9 and TRBJ2-3; 10 nucleotides align to TRBD1. The V segment lost 4 bases and the J segment 2 bases; nucleotides outside the gene matches: 6. The CDR3 totals 16 residues. Germline V lookup: CDR1 SEHNR, CDR2 FQNEAQ (reference sequence). DNA of the CDR3: TGTGCCAGCAGCTCCCGGGACAGGGGATACACAGATACGCAGTATTTT. This sequence encodes CASSSRDRGYTDTQYF.

The chain employs TRBV7-9 and TRBJ1-2; 10 nucleotides agree with TRBD1. Germline loops: CDR1 SEHNR, CDR2 FQNEAQ (reference sequence). V was pared by 5 bases and J by 6 bases, with 6 bases of the junction left unmatched. CDR3 length equals 14 residues. CDR3 residues: CASSGQDRGNGYTF. The CDR3 DNA reads as TGTGCCAGCAGCGGGCAGGACAGGGGGAATGGCTACACCTTC.

This chain links TRBV24-1 with TRBJ2-7, with D possibly being TRBD1 or TRBD2 (5 bases each). The CDR3 spans 14 residues. Trimming shortened V by 3 bases and J by 6 bases, and 14 bases separated the two germline ends. Germline V gene data show CDR1 as KGHDR and CDR2 as SFDVKD. Written as DNA, the CDR3 is TGTGCCACCAGTGATAGATTGGCAGGGAGCGAGCAGTACTTC. Translation gives CATSDRLAGSEQYF.

Written as DNA, the CDR3 is TGTGCCAGCAGCCATAATTCACCCCTCCACTTT. Its protein product is CASSHNSPLHF. The V gene is TRBV3-1 (or the pseudogene TRBV3-2), the J gene TRBJ1-6; the D is unclear. Trimming took off 3 bases at V and 6 bases at J, with 0 bases between the two ends. This CDR3 contains 11 residues. Germline loops: CDR1 LGHDT, CDR2 YNNKEL (reference sequence).

In nucleotides, the CDR3 is TGTGCCAGCAGCTTAGGCAGGGGATTCAAGTTATTAGCCAATGAAAAACTGTTTTTT. It codes for CASSLGRGFKLLANEKLFF. The chain is built from TRBV11-2 and TRBJ1-4; D is perhaps TRBD1 (6 bases). Germline V gene lookup returns CDR1 SGHAT and CDR2 FQNNGV. Trimming left V 1 base short and J 5 bases short, with 23 bases between. This CDR3 spans 19 amino acids.

CDR3 DNA: TGTGCCACCAGTGATTTGAAAATAATGAACACTGAAGCTTTCTTT. It yields the protein CATSDLKIMNTEAFF. This chain links TRBV24-1 with TRBJ1-1; D unclear. The germline V and J ends were trimmed by 0 bases and 0 bases, with 7 bases remaining between them. This CDR3 has 15 residues. The germline V gene encodes CDR1 KGHDR and CDR2 SFDVKD.

Only one count was recorded for this clone. The chain has TRBV18 and TRBJ2-3; TRBD1 matches 11 bases. This CDR3 has 18 residues. J gave up 0 bases and V 4 bases, and 9 bases lay outside the gene matches. CDR1 KGHSH and CDR2 LQKENI come from the germline V gene. This chain's CDR3 is CASSRTFGQGASTDTQYF. The CDR3 DNA sequence: TGTGCCAGCTCACGGACATTTGGACAGGGGGCAAGCACAGATACGCAGTATTTT.

V gene TRBV30 combines with J gene TRBJ1-5; maybe TRBD1 (6 bases). Germline V gene sequence: CDR1 GTSNPN, CDR2 SVGIG (reference sequence). The CDR3 contains 13 residues. The V gene lost 2 bases and the J gene lost 2 bases, with 7 bases spanning the gap. This chain's CDR3 is CAWSSGGNQPQHF. The DNA for the CDR3 is TGTGCCTGGAGTTCAGGGGGCAATCAGCCCCAGCATTTT.

The chain recombines TRBV6-2 or TRBV6-3 with TRBJ1-6; 8 bases align to TRBD1. Per germline, CDR1 MNHEY and CDR2 SVGEGT. V gave up 2 bases and J gave up 5 bases; unmatched junction bases: 2. This CDR3 has 15 residues. The CDR3 coding sequence is TGTGCCAGCAGTTACCCGGACAGGGATAATTCACCCCTCCACTTT. Encoded protein: CASSYPDRDNSPLHF.

V usage is TRBV7-2 and J usage is TRBJ1-2; D is unclear. V lost 0 bases and J lost 8, with 10 bases in between. The CDR3 has 13 amino acids. From germline, CDR1 is SGHTA and CDR2 FQGNSA. CDR3 in amino acids: CASSLAEWAGYTF. The CDR3 DNA is TGTGCCAGCAGCTTAGCGGAATGGGCGGGCTACACCTTC.